These 12 T cell receptor beta chains were all obtained from the same sample, sequenced in a study of blood T cell repertoires in COVID-19. Produced via immunoSEQ multiplex PCR; TCRdb's table is partial and in-frame only. Here the sample spans around 290,000 clones, 75% to 90% being singletons. Input material: peripheral blood. These receptors were collected from a middle-aged man with acute or convalescent COVID-19.

This clone is a singleton in its sample. This chain links TRBV11-3 with TRBJ2-7, with 11 bases matching TRBD2. V lost 5 bases to trimming and J lost 3 bases; unmatched junction nucleotides: 3. Per the germline V gene, CDR1 is SGHNT and CDR2 is YENEEA. The CDR3 has 14 residues. In DNA, the CDR3 is TGTGCCAGCAGCCCGGGGACTAGCGGCTACGAGCAGTACTTC. It codes for CASSPGTSGYEQYF.

V usage is TRBV19 and J usage is TRBJ1-6; no reliable D call. The V and J ends lost 4 bases and 0 bases respectively, with 4 bases between them. Germline V gene data show CDR1 as LNHDA and CDR2 as SQIVND (reference sequence). This CDR3 is 14 amino acids long. CDR3 loop: CASSRSSYNSPLHF. The CDR3 nucleotides are TGTGCCAGTAGTAGGAGCTCCTATAATTCACCCCTCCACTTT.

The J gene is TRBJ1-6, the V gene TRBV30, with D possibly being TRBD1 (6 bases). Germline V gene sequence: CDR1 GTSNPN, CDR2 SVGIG (reference sequence). Between the trimmed V and J ends, which lost 0 bases and 11 bases, there was a span of 23 bases. This CDR3 has 17 amino acids. CDR3 loop: CAWSVLGPRTGSTPLHF. The DNA for the CDR3 is TGTGCCTGGAGTGTATTGGGACCCCGAACAGGGAGCACACCCCTCCACTTT.

This chain links TRBV13 with TRBJ2-3; D is unresolved. This CDR3 comprises 11 residues. CDR1 PRHDT and CDR2 FYEKMQ come from the germline V gene (reference sequence). V was shortened by 4 bases and J by 5 bases, with 4 bases between the two germline ends. In DNA, the CDR3 is TGTGCCAGCAGCTCCTTAGATACGCAGTATTTT. Protein: CASSSLDTQYF.

In its sample, this clone was seen once. In DNA form, the CDR3 reads TGTGCCAGCAGCCCAACTCTACGGACAGCGAACATTCAGTACTTC. This sequence encodes CASSPTLRTANIQYF. This chain joins TRBV3-1 (or the pseudogene TRBV3-2) and TRBJ2-4, with D perhaps TRBD1 (6 bases). The ends were cut back, 4 bases at V and 7 bases at J, with 17 bases in the middle. The CDR3 has 15 residues. CDR1 and CDR2 from the germline V gene are LGHDT and YNNKEL (reference sequence).

The chain combines TRBV6-5 with TRBJ1-1; tentative D call: TRBD1 (6 bases). V lost 6 bases and J lost 7, with 21 bases in between. The CDR3 is 15 amino acids. The V gene's germline CDR1 is MNHEY and CDR2 SVGAGI. The CDR3 here is CASSDLYRAALEAFF. DNA for the CDR3: TGTGCCAGCAGCGACCTCTACAGGGCCGCCCTTGAAGCTTTCTTT.

This clone was picked up one time. The rearrangement uses TRBV24-1 and TRBJ2-2, with 12 nucleotides matching TRBD1. The CDR3 runs 17 residues. Germline V gene lookup returns CDR1 KGHDR and CDR2 SFDVKD. The junction had 12 bases not matched to a gene; V was cut back by 9 bases and J by 5 bases. CDR3 coding DNA: TGTGCCACCCCAACAAACGGGGACAGGGGGCTAACCGGGGAGCTGTTTTTT. It encodes CATPTNGDRGLTGELFF.

This chain uses TRBV15 with TRBJ2-7; weak D call: TRBD1 (6 bases). V was cut by 0 bases and J by 7 bases, with 13 bases left in between. This CDR3 contains 14 residues. From germline, CDR1 is LNHNV and CDR2 YYDKDF (reference sequence). CDR3 in amino acids: CATSRDRTVMEQYF. In DNA, the CDR3 is TGTGCCACCAGCAGAGATCGGACAGTTATGGAGCAGTACTTC.

This clone occurred a few times. The chain uses TRBV5-5 and TRBJ1-2; perhaps TRBD1 as D (6 bases). The CDR3 is 15 amino acids. Germline V CDR1 and CDR2: SGHKS, YYEKEE (reference sequence). With 0 bases removed from V and 8 bases from J, the gap between germline ends came to 17 bases. The CDR3 bases are TGTGCCAGCAGCTTGGTCGCAGGGGTCGAGGGGGGCTACACCTTC. Protein sequence: CASSLVAGVEGGYTF.

The chain employs TRBV4-1 and TRBJ1-1, with D maybe TRBD1 (6 bases). CDR1 and CDR2 (germline): MGHRA, YSYEKL. The CDR3 covers 16 residues. Trimming stripped 0 bases from V and 4 bases from J, with 15 bases between. The CDR3 spells CASSQDLVGGFTEAFF. CDR3 sequence (DNA): TGCGCCAGCAGCCAAGATTTGGTTGGGGGCTTCACTGAAGCTTTCTTT.

Only a few counts were recorded for this clone. The genes are TRBV5-1 and TRBJ1-1; tentatively, D is TRBD1 (5 bases). The germline gives CDR1 SGHRS, CDR2 YFSETQ. Trimming cost V 6 bases and J 4 bases, with 13 bases left between them. The CDR3 has 13 residues. CDR3 nucleotide sequence: TGCGCCAGCATGCTTCGGGGGGGCACTGAAGCTTTCTTT. It specifies CASMLRGGTEAFF.

This chain uses TRBV29-1 with TRBJ2-1; 11 positions agree with TRBD1. Per germline, CDR1 SQVTM and CDR2 ANQGSEA. CDR3 length equals 13 residues. V shed 7 bases, J shed 4 bases, and the junction held 3 bases outside the gene matches. DNA of the CDR3: TGCAGCGCCGGGACAGGGGGTTACAATGAGCAGTTCTTC. Translating it yields CSAGTGGYNEQFF.